Included here is one T cell receptor (beta chain) sequence, with context. Per the study methods: Amplification of reference gene primers was used by the study to estimate nucleated cell counts. Some clones are missing from TCRdb's copy, which holds only in-frame ones; the method was immunoSEQ multiplex PCR. V and J calls and clone size are given by that table; D and trimming were obtained from the DNA. Among some 250,000 clones listed, over 65% were seen once. This sample is drawn from a study of blood T cell repertoires in COVID-19. Study-level background: Samples of COVID-19 (acute and convalescent) were obtained from the United States, Italy and Spain. T cells, B-cell-depleted T cells, or PBMCs provided the cDNA or gDNA that served as material.

CDR1 and CDR2 (germline): SGHRS, YFSETQ. The V gene lost 4 bases and the J gene lost 5 bases, with 15 bases spanning the gap. The CDR3 length is 14 residues. The V and J genes are TRBV5-1 and TRBJ1-2; D perhaps matches TRBD1 (6 bases). The TCR originated in a woman older than 75 with acute or convalescent COVID-19. Sequencing was performed on peripheral blood. The CDR3 DNA sequence: TGCGCCAGCAGCACCGAGCACAGGGTGTATGGCTACACCTTC. The encoded protein is CASSTEHRVYGYTF.